The 7 T cell receptor beta chains given below trace back to one sample, sequenced in a study of regulatory T cells in long-lasting Graves disease. Assembly of TCR beta libraries relied on iRepertoire HTBI primers together with Arm-PCR of CDR3 regions. TCRdb reanalysed the multiplex PCR reads using MiXCR and keeps one entry per CDR3 protein. This table holds around 400,000 distinct CDR3 sequences, around a fifth found once. The time point: persistent/refractory GD, antithyroid drugs over 5 years with positive TRAb. PBMCs provided the RNA from which the TCR library was made. This sample comprised peripheral blood mononuclear cells (PBMCs), obtained when the disease was refractory, from a patient treated with antithyroid drugs. The receptors originated from a female donor with Graves disease.

The sample holds a few counts of this clonotype. The CDR3 is CSASHGMPGNTIYF. The CDR3 DNA reads as TGCAGTGCTAGCCACGGGATGCCTGGAAACACCATATATTTT. This sequence joins TRBV20-1 and TRBJ1-3; D is unclear. The CDR3 runs to 14 residues. V lost 3 bases, J lost 2 bases, and 11 bases lay in between. Per germline, CDR1 DFQATT and CDR2 SNEGSKA (reference sequence).

V and J are TRBV19 and TRBJ2-5; tentatively, D is TRBD2 (6 bases). The CDR3 loop spans 14 amino acids. CDR1 LNHDA and CDR2 SQIVND come from the germline V gene (reference sequence). V lost 4 bases and J 3 bases, leaving 12 bases between the germline ends. CDR3 in amino acids: CASSSREREETQYF. The CDR3 DNA reads TGTGCCAGTAGTAGTAGGGAGCGGGAAGAGACCCAGTACTTC.

V is TRBV19 and J is TRBJ2-1; 9 nucleotides align to TRBD2. The V and J ends lost 3 bases and 4 bases, in that order; junction bases with no gene match: 4. The germline CDR1 and CDR2 sequences are LNHDA and SQIVND (reference sequence). This CDR3 comprises 15 residues. The CDR3 DNA reads TGTGCCAGTAGTATCGGGACTAGCAGTTACAATGAGCAGTTCTTC. Translating gives CASSIGTSSYNEQFF.

In its sample, this clonotype was seen a few times. The chain links TRBV12-3 or TRBV12-4 to TRBJ2-7; D not resolved. This CDR3 is 11 amino acids long. The germline V and J ends were trimmed by 7 bases and 5 bases, with 9 bases remaining between them. CDR3 bases: TGTGCCAGCAAAAGCAATAACGAGCAGTACTTC. Its protein is CASKSNNEQYF.

This clonotype was recorded a few times. V usage is TRBV10-3 and J usage is TRBJ2-6; TRBD2 might be the D (6 bases). Germline V gives CDR1 ENHRY, CDR2 SYGVKD. V lost 6 bases, J lost 2 bases, and 14 bases lay in between. The CDR3 has 16 residues. The CDR3 coding sequence is TGTGCCATCAGGGGAGCGGGTCTAACTGGGGCCAACGTCCTGACTTTC. Amino acid sequence: CAIRGAGLTGANVLTF.

V usage is TRBV5-4 and J usage is TRBJ2-2; TRBD1 or TRBD2 may be the D gene (6 bases each). Germline lookup yields CDR1 SGHNT and CDR2 YYREEE (reference sequence). With 4 bases removed from V and 7 bases from J, the gap between germline ends came to 14 bases. The length of the CDR3 is 14 residues. For the CDR3, the DNA is TGTGCCAGCAGCCCGGGGGACATCGGCGGGGAGCTGTTTTTT. It codes for CASSPGDIGGELFF.

This clonotype was observed many times. The rearrangement uses TRBV28 and TRBJ2-5; D perhaps matches TRBD1 (5 bases). This CDR3 has 12 residues. Germline V lookup: CDR1 MDHEN, CDR2 SYDVKM. Trimming removed 7 bases from V and 5 bases from J, with 11 bases in between. CDR3 in DNA: TGTGCCAGCACTTCCCCAGGGGAGACCCAGTACTTC. This translates into CASTSPGETQYF. The complete variable domain, with remaining parts taken from reference TRBV28 and TRBJ2-5, reads DVKVTQSSRYLVKRTGEKVFLECVQDMDHENMFWYRQDPGLGLRLIYFSYDVKMKEKGDIPEGYSVSREKKERFSLILESASTNQTSMYLCASTSPGETQYFGPGTRLLVL.